These 25 T cell receptor beta chains originate from one sample sequenced in a study of blood T cell repertoires in COVID-19. Method: immunoSEQ multiplex PCR; TCRdb's copy keeps in-frame clones and lacks some. This table has approximately 51,000 clones, 85% to 90% appearing once. Sequenced input: peripheral blood. The receptor source for this set is an elderly woman with COVID-19, enrolled during active disease.

The rearrangement links TRBV23-1 to TRBJ1-3; D possibly corresponds to TRBD1 (5 bases). TRBV23-1 is an open reading frame whose function is uncertain. The V and J ends lost 6 bases and 2 bases respectively, with 14 bases between them. The length of the CDR3 is 15 residues. In nucleotides, the CDR3 is TGCGCCAGCAGGAAGACAGTTCTTGCTGGAAACACCATATATTTT. The encoded protein is CASRKTVLAGNTIYF.

This sequence joins TRBV19 and TRBJ1-1, with D perhaps TRBD1 (5 bases). The CDR3 spans 13 residues. In germline, CDR1 is LNHDA, CDR2 SQIVND (reference sequence). Trimming shortened V by 6 bases and J by 1 base, and 9 bases separated the two germline ends. The DNA for the CDR3 is TGTGCCAGTAGGTTTGACAGGAACACTGAAGCTTTCTTT. Encoded protein: CASRFDRNTEAFF.

The CDR3 protein is CASSYSGGEGNTIYF. In DNA form, the CDR3 reads TGTGCCAGCAGTTACTCCGGGGGGGAAGGAAACACCATATATTTT. The chain joins TRBV6-5 to TRBJ1-3, with D possibly TRBD1 on 5 matching bases. With 0 bases removed from V and 4 bases from J, the gap between germline ends came to 10 bases. The CDR3 has 15 amino acids. Germline V CDR1 and CDR2: MNHEY, SVGAGI.

This chain connects TRBV9 to TRBJ2-7, with D uncertain. Germline V gene sequence: CDR1 SGDLS, CDR2 YYNGEE. There are 14 residues in the CDR3. Trimming removed 0 bases from V and 0 bases from J, with 7 bases in between. The CDR3 reads CASSVGSSSYEQYF. The CDR3 region has the DNA TGTGCCAGCAGCGTAGGTAGCAGCTCCTACGAGCAGTACTTC.

V usage is TRBV6-1 and J usage is TRBJ1-6, with 7 positions matching TRBD1. V lost 2 bases, J lost 7 bases, and 8 bases stayed unmatched. Germline values: CDR1 MNHNS, CDR2 SASEGT. This CDR3 region has 16 residues. CDR3: CASSEPYPGQNSPLHF. As DNA, the CDR3 is TGTGCCAGCAGTGAACCCTACCCGGGACAGAATTCACCCCTCCACTTT.

This clone appeared a single time. The chain uses TRBV5-5 and TRBJ2-3, with 15 bases aligning to TRBD2. The V segment lost 0 bases and the J segment 4 bases; nucleotides outside the gene matches: 6. CDR3 size: 18 residues. The V gene's germline CDR1 is SGHKS and CDR2 YYEKEE (reference sequence). CDR3 sequence reads: CASSLVGLAGGRADTQYF. The CDR3 DNA is TGTGCCAGCAGCTTGGTTGGACTAGCGGGAGGGCGAGCAGATACGCAGTATTTT.

This clone was picked up one time. The CDR3 region is CASSTPGKGAYNEQFF. The DNA of the CDR3 is TGTGCCAGCAGTACTCCAGGGAAGGGGGCATACAATGAGCAGTTCTTC. This chain joins TRBV28 and TRBJ2-1, with 7 bases fitting TRBD1. The CDR3 consists of 16 residues. Germline V gene lookup returns CDR1 MDHEN and CDR2 SYDVKM. The V segment lost 5 bases and the J segment 4 bases; nucleotides outside the gene matches: 11. Together with reference TRBV28 and TRBJ2-1, the CDR3 gives the full variable domain: DVKVTQSSRYLVKRTGEKVFLECVQDMDHENMFWYRQDPGLGLRLIYFSYDVKMKEKGDIPEGYSVSREKKERFSLILESASTNQTSMYLCASSTPGKGAYNEQFFGPGTRLTVL.

In its sample, this clone was seen a few times. The genes are TRBV7-9 and TRBJ1-6, with D perhaps matching TRBD1 (5 bases). CDR3 length equals 13 residues. Trimming shortened V by 3 bases and J by 10 bases, and 10 bases separated the two germline ends. Germline V gene lookup returns CDR1 SEHNR and CDR2 FQNEAQ (reference sequence). CDR3 residues: CASSFGGGSPLHF. The DNA for the CDR3 is TGTGCCAGCAGCTTCGGGGGAGGATCACCCCTCCACTTT. Full variable domain (outside the CDR3, taken from reference TRBV7-9 and TRBJ1-6): DTGVSQNPRHKITKRGQNVTFRCDPISEHNRLYWYRQTLGQGPEFLTYFQNEAQLEKSRLLSDRFSAERPKGSFSTLEIQRTEQGDSAMYLCASSFGGGSPLHFGNGTRLTVT.

The V and J genes are TRBV27 and TRBJ2-5, with 12 bases matching TRBD2. The V gene end was trimmed by 7 bases and the J gene end by 4 bases; junction bases not matched to a gene: 7. Germline loops: CDR1 MNHEY, CDR2 SMNVEV (reference sequence). The CDR3 runs 15 residues. The CDR3 spells CASIAKGLAGETQYF. The CDR3 DNA reads TGTGCCAGCATCGCCAAGGGACTAGCGGGAGAGACCCAGTACTTC.

This clone has a handful of counts. The chain has TRBV6-5 and TRBJ1-2, with TRBD1 matching 8 bases. Unmatched junction bases numbered 11, after V lost 10 bases and J lost 7 bases. The CDR3 totals 13 residues. Germline V CDR1 and CDR2: MNHEY, SVGAGI. The DNA of the CDR3 is TGTGCCACTGCTTGGCAGGGGGCTGGTGGCTACACCTTC. Translating it yields CATAWQGAGGYTF.

This clone occurred once. The gene calls are TRBV20-1 and TRBJ1-5; D is undetermined. The CDR3 totals 11 residues. Germline V gene lookup returns CDR1 DFQATT and CDR2 SNEGSKA (reference sequence). The germline V and J ends were trimmed by 3 bases and 7 bases, with 7 bases remaining between them. The CDR3 DNA reads as TGCAGTGCTAGTGGGAGGCAGCCCCAGCATTTT. Translating gives CSASGRQPQHF.

Note on this clone: One junction end does not reproduce the germline sequence, and a read error may be involved. This sequence joins TRBV7-7 and TRBJ2-2; no reliable D call. The CDR3 has 13 amino acids. The germline V gene has CDR1 SSHAT and CDR2 FNYEAQ (reference sequence). The CDR3 here is CASSLETTGELFF. Here the CDR3 DNA reads TGTGCTAGCAGCTTGGAGACTACCGGGGAGCTGTTTTTT.

The chain is built from TRBV19 and TRBJ1-5, with 7 bases aligning to TRBD1. The length of the CDR3 is 16 residues. The V gene's germline CDR1 is LNHDA and CDR2 SQIVND (reference sequence). The J segment lost 1 base and the V segment lost 4 bases, leaving 7 bases of the junction unmatched. CDR3 sequence reads: CASSTRSRGSNQPQHF. For the CDR3, the DNA is TGTGCCAGTAGTACAAGGTCCAGGGGGAGCAATCAGCCCCAGCATTTT.

The chain recombines TRBV19 with TRBJ2-7, with 10 bases aligning to TRBD2. V dropped 3 bases and J dropped 5; count of bases not matched to a gene: 7. CDR3 length equals 15 residues. CDR1 is LNHDA and CDR2 is SQIVND in the germline V gene (reference sequence). The CDR3 DNA sequence: TGTGCCAGTAGTATCCAAGCTAGCGGGAGCGACGAGCAGTACTTC. Translation gives CASSIQASGSDEQYF.

The rearrangement joins TRBV18 to TRBJ2-7; 10 bases match TRBD1. The CDR3 has 14 amino acids. V was clipped by 3 bases and J by 7 bases; unmatched bases: 6. Germline V gives CDR1 KGHSH, CDR2 LQKENI. CDR3 DNA sequence: TGTGCCAGCTCACCCGGGACAGGGGCCCGGGAGCAGTACTTC. It encodes CASSPGTGAREQYF.

The chain links TRBV5-6 to TRBJ2-6, with TRBD2 as a possible D gene (5 bases). V was pared by 6 bases and J by 1 base, with 23 bases between. The germline gives CDR1 SGHDT, CDR2 YYEEEE. The CDR3 has 19 residues. The CDR3 here is CASTRKTETTPSGANVLTF. The CDR3 DNA is TGTGCCAGCACCCGTAAGACGGAGACTACCCCGTCTGGGGCCAACGTCCTGACTTTC.

The J gene is TRBJ1-5, the V gene TRBV7-9, with D possibly being TRBD1 (5 bases). Germline V CDR1 and CDR2: SEHNR, FQNEAQ (reference sequence). The CDR3 spans 16 residues. Trimming took 5 bases from V and 4 from J, leaving 18 bases between them. CDR3 DNA sequence: TGTGCCAGCAGCCGGGGGTCAGCCTTGCGGAATCAGCCCCAGCATTTT. Translation: CASSRGSALRNQPQHF. Supplemented by reference TRBV7-9 and TRBJ1-5, the full variable domain reads DTGVSQNPRHKITKRGQNVTFRCDPISEHNRLYWYRQTLGQGPEFLTYFQNEAQLEKSRLLSDRFSAERPKGSFSTLEIQRTEQGDSAMYLCASSRGSALRNQPQHFGDGTRLSIL.

The V and J genes are TRBV18 and TRBJ2-5; D is ambiguous. The CDR3 has 12 amino acids. V was pared by 3 bases and J by 4 bases, with 6 bases between. Germline assignment: CDR1 KGHSH and CDR2 LQKENI. The DNA for the CDR3 is TGTGCCAGCTCACCCACCGGAGAGACCCAGTACTTC. Amino acid sequence: CASSPTGETQYF. Complete variable domain (other parts from reference TRBV18 and TRBJ2-5): NAGVMQNPRHLVRRRGQEARLRCSPMKGHSHVYWYRQLPEEGLKFMVYLQKENIIDESGMPKERFSAEFPKEGPSILRIQQVVRGDSAAYFCASSPTGETQYFGPGTRLLVL.

The chain employs TRBV10-1 and TRBJ2-3; 13 bases map to TRBD2. CDR3 length: 20 residues. V was pared by 2 bases and J by 1 base, with 12 bases of the junction left unmatched. Germline V gene sequence: CDR1 WNHNN, CDR2 SYGVQD (reference sequence). The CDR3 bases are TGCGCCAGCAGTGAGCAGAGGACTAGCGGGAGAGACGATGGCACAGATACGCAGTATTTT. This codes for CASSEQRTSGRDDGTDTQYF.

This rearrangement joins TRBV19 to TRBJ2-1; D uncertain. This CDR3 contains 15 residues. The germline V gene has CDR1 LNHDA and CDR2 SQIVND (reference sequence). Trimming removed 3 bases from V and 0 bases from J, with 9 bases in between. The CDR3 region is CASSIGLSSYNEQFF. The CDR3 bases are TGTGCCAGTAGTATTGGCTTAAGCTCCTACAATGAGCAGTTCTTC. The whole variable domain, filled in from reference TRBV19 and TRBJ2-1, reads DGGITQSPKYLFRKEGQNVTLSCEQNLNHDAMYWYRQDPGQGLRLIYYSQIVNDFQKGDIAEGYSVSREKKESFPLTVTSAQKNPTAFYLCASSIGLSSYNEQFFGPGTRLTVL.

This chain connects TRBV9 to TRBJ1-4, with D possibly being TRBD1 (5 bases). V dropped 4 bases and J dropped 8 bases, with 18 bases sitting between them. The CDR3 extends over 15 amino acids. The germline CDR1 and CDR2 sequences are SGDLS and YYNGEE. The chain's CDR3 is CASSSSGQGYEKLFF. The CDR3 bases are TGTGCCAGCAGCTCCTCTGGGCAGGGCTACGAAAAACTGTTTTTT.

The chain couples TRBV6-5 to TRBJ2-3; possible D gene TRBD2, 6 bases. The CDR3 length is 15 residues. Germline CDR1 MNHEY, CDR2 SVGAGI. V was cut by 8 bases and J by 4 bases, with 19 bases left in between. CDR3 sequence reads: CASRRLAYGPDTQYF. DNA for the CDR3: TGTGCCAGCCGTCGTCTAGCGTACGGGCCAGATACGCAGTATTTT.

V is TRBV7-2 and J is TRBJ2-1, with TRBD2 matching 7 bases. The V segment lost 0 bases and the J segment 0 bases; nucleotides outside the gene matches: 2. CDR1 and CDR2 (germline): SGHTA, FQGNSA. The CDR3 runs to 16 residues. CDR3 loop: CASSLAASGSYNEQFF. CDR3 sequence (DNA): TGTGCCAGCAGCTTAGCCGCTAGCGGCTCCTACAATGAGCAGTTCTTC.

V usage is TRBV19 and J usage is TRBJ2-6; D gene uncertain. The CDR3 runs to 15 residues. The germline V gene has CDR1 LNHDA and CDR2 SQIVND (reference sequence). The V gene lost 5 bases and the J gene lost 1 base, with 9 bases spanning the gap. The CDR3 reads CASSPSRSGANVLTF. CDR3 nucleotides: TGTGCCAGTAGTCCCTCCCGTTCTGGGGCCAACGTCCTGACTTTC.

J is TRBJ2-5 and V is TRBV6-5; 7 nucleotides agree with TRBD1. V gave up 4 bases and J gave up 1 base; unmatched junction bases: 3. Germline-derived CDR1 and CDR2 are MNHEY and SVGAGI. The CDR3 is made up of 14 amino acids. CDR3 DNA sequence: TGTGCCAGCAGTTCCCGGGACAGCCAAGAGACCCAGTACTTC. Translation: CASSSRDSQETQYF.